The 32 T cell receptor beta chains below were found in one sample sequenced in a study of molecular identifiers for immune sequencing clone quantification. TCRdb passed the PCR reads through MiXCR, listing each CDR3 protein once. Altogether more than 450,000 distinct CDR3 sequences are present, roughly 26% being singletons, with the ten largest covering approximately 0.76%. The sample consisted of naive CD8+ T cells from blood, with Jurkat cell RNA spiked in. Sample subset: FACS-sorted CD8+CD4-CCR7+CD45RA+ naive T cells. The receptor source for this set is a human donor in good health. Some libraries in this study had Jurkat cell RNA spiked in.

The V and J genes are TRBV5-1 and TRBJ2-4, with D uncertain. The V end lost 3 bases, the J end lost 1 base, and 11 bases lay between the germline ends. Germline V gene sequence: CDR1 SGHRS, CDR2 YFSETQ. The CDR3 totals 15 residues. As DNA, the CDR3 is TGCGCCAGCAGCTATCTAGTCGGGGCCAAAAACATTCAGTACTTC. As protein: CASSYLVGAKNIQYF.

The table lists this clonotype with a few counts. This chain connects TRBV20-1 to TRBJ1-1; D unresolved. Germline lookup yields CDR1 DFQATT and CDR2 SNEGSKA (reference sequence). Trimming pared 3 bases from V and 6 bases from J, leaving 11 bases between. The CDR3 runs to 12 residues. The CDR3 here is CSASNFGPEAFF. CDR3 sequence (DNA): TGCAGTGCTAGTAACTTTGGGCCTGAAGCTTTCTTT.

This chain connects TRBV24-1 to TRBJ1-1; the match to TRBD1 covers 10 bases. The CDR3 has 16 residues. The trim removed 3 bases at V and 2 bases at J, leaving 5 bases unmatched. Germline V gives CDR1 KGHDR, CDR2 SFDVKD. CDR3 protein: CATSDSTTGGNTEAFF. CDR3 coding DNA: TGTGCCACCAGTGATAGCACGACAGGGGGCAACACTGAAGCTTTCTTT.

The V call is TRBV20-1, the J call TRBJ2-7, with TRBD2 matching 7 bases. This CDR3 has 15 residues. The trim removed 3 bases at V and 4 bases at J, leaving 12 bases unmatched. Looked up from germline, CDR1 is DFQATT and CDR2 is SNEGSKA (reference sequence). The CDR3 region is CSARAQTSPQYEQYF. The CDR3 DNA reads TGCAGTGCTAGGGCTCAGACTAGCCCCCAGTACGAGCAGTACTTC.

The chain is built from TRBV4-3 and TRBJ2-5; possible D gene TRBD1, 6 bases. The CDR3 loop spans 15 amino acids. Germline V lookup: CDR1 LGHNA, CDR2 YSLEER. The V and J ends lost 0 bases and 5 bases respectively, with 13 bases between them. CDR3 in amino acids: CASSQDLTRGETQYF. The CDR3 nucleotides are TGCGCCAGCAGCCAAGATTTAACCAGGGGTGAGACCCAGTACTTC.

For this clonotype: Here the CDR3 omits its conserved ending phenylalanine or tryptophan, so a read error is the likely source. Here the CDR3 reads CASSSGPGAGNTIYL. The CDR3 DNA reads as TGTGCCAGCAGTTCCGGGCCAGGGGCTGGAAACACCATATATCTT. The chain recombines TRBV6-5 with TRBJ1-3; possibly TRBD1 for D (6 bases). V was shortened by 4 bases and J by 2 bases, with 12 bases between the two germline ends. This CDR3 has 15 residues. Per the germline V gene, CDR1 is MNHEY and CDR2 is SVGAGI.

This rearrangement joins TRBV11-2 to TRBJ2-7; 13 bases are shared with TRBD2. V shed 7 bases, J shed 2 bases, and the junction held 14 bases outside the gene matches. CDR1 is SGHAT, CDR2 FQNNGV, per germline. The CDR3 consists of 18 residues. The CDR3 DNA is TGTGCCAGCACCGAAATCACAGGACTAGCGGGAGTGGCCTACGAGCAGTACTTC. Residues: CASTEITGLAGVAYEQYF.

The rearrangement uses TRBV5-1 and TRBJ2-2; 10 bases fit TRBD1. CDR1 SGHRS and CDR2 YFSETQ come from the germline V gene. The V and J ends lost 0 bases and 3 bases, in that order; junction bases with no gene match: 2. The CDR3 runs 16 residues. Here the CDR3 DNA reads TGCGCCAGCAGCTTGGGACAGGGGGCATACACCGGGGAGCTGTTTTTT. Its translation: CASSLGQGAYTGELFF.

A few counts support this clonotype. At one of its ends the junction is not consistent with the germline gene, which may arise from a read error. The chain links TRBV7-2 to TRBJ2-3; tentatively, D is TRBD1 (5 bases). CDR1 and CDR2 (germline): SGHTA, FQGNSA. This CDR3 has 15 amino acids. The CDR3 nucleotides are TGTGCCAACAGCCCTTTGGACACCCTTACAGATACGCAGTATTTT. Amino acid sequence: CANSPLDTLTDTQYF.

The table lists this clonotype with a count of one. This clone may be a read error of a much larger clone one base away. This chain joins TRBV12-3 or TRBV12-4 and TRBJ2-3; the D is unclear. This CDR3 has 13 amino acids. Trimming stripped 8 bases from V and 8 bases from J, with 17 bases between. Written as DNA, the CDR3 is TGTGCCAGCGTAGAGGACCGCCCGGGTACGCAGTATTTT. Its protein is CASVEDRPGTQYF.

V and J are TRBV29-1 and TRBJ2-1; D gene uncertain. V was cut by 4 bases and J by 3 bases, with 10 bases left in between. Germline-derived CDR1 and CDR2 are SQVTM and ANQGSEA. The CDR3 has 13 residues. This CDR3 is CSVVFPSYNEQFF. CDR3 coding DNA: TGCAGCGTTGTCTTCCCCAGCTACAATGAGCAGTTCTTC.

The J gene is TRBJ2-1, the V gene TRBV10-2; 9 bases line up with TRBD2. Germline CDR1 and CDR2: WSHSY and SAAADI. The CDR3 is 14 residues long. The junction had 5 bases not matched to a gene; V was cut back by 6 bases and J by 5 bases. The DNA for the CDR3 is TGCGCCAGCAGGGCGGGACTAGCCAACAATGAGCAGTTCTTC. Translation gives CASRAGLANNEQFF.

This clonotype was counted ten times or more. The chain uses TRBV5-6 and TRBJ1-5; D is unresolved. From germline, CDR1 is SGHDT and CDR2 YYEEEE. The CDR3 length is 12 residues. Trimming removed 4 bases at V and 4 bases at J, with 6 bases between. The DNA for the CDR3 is TGTGCCAGCAGCACCCAGAATCAGCCCCAGCATTTT. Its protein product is CASSTQNQPQHF.

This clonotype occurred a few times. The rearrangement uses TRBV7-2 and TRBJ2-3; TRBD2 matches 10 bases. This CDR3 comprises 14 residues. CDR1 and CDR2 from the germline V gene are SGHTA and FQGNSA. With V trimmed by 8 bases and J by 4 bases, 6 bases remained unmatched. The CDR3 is CASLTSGWADTQYF. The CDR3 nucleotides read TGTGCCAGCTTGACTAGCGGGTGGGCAGATACGCAGTATTTT.

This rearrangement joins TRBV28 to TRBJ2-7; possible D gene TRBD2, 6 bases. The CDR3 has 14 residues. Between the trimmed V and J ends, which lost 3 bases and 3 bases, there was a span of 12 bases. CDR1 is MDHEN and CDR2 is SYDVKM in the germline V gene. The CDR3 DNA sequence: TGTGCCAGCAGTTTTACTGGGGAGGACTACGAGCAGTACTTC. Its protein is CASSFTGEDYEQYF.

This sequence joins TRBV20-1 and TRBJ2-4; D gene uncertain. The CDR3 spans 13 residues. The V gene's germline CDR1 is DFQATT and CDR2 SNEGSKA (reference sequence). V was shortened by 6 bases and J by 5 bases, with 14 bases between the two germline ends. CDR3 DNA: TGCAGTGCCCAATCTGGTTCGGAAAACATTCAGTACTTC. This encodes CSAQSGSENIQYF.

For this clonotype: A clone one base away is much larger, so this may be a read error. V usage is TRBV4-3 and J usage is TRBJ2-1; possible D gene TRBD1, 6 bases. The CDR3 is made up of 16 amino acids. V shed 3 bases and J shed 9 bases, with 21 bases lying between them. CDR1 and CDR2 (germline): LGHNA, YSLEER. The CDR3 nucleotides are TGCGCCAGCAGCCAGGCAGGGACAAGGGGTTTGAGTGAGCAGTTCTTC. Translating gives CASSQAGTRGLSEQFF.

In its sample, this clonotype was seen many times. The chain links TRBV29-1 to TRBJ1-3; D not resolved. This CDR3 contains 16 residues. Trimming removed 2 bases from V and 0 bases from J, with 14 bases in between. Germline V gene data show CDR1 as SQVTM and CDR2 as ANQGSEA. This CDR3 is CSVESVGVLSGNTIYF. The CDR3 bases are TGCAGCGTTGAAAGCGTCGGGGTCCTCTCTGGAAACACCATATATTTT.

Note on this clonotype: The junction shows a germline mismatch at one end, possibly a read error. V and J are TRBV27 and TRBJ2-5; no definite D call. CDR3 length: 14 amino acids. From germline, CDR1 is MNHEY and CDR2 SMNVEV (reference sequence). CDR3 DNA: TGTGCCGGCAGTCTTTTATCTAGTCGTGAGACCCAGTACTTC. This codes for CAGSLLSSRETQYF.

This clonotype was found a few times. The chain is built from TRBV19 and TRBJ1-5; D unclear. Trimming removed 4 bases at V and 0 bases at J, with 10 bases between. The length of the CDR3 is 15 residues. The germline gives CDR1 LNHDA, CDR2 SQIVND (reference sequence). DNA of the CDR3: TGTGCCAGTAGTACCGTGGCATATAGCAATCAGCCCCAGCATTTT. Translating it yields CASSTVAYSNQPQHF. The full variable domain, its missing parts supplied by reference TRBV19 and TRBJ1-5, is DGGITQSPKYLFRKEGQNVTLSCEQNLNHDAMYWYRQDPGQGLRLIYYSQIVNDFQKGDIAEGYSVSREKKESFPLTVTSAQKNPTAFYLCASSTVAYSNQPQHFGDGTRLSIL.

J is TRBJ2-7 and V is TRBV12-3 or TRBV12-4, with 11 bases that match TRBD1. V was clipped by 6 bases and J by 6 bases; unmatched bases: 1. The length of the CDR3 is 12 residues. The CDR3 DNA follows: TGTGCCAGCAGGGGACAGGGGGTCGAGCAGTACTTC. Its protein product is CASRGQGVEQYF.

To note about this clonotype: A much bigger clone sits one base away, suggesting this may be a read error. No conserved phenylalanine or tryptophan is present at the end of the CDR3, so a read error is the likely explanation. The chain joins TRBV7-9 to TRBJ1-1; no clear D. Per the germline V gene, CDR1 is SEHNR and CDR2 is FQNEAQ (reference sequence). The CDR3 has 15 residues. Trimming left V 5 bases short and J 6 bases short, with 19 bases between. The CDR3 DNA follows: TGTGCCAGCAGCCTAGGAGGAGGGTTTAGCCCTGAAGCTTTCCTT. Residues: CASSLGGGFSPEAFL.

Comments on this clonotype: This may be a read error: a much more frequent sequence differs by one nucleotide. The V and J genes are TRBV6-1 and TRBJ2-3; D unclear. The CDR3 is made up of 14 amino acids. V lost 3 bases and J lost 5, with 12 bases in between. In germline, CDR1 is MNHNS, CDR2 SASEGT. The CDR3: CASSDIRTIDTQYF. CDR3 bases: TGTGCCAGCAGTGATATACGGACCATAGATACGCAGTATTTT.

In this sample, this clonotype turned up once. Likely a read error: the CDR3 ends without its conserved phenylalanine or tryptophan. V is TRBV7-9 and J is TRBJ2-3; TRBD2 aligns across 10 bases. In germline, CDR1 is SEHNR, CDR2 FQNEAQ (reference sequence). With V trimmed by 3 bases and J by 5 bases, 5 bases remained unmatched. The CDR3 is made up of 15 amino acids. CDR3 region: CASSFPAGGQDTQYS. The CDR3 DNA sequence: TGTGCCAGCAGCTTCCCAGCGGGGGGGCAAGATACGCAGTATTCT.

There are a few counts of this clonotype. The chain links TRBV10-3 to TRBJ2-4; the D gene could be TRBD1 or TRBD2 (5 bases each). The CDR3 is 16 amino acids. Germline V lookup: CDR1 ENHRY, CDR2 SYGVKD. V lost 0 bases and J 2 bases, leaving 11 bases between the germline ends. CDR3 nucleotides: TGTGCCATCAGTGAGTCTGGGCCGGGACCCAAAAACATTCAGTACTTC. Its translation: CAISESGPGPKNIQYF.

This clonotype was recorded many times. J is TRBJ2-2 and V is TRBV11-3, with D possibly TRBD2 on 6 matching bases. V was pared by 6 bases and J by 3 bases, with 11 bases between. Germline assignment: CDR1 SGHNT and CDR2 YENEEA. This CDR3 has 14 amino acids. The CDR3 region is CASSGGYHTGELFF. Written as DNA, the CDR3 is TGTGCCAGCAGTGGGGGGTATCACACCGGGGAGCTGTTTTTT.

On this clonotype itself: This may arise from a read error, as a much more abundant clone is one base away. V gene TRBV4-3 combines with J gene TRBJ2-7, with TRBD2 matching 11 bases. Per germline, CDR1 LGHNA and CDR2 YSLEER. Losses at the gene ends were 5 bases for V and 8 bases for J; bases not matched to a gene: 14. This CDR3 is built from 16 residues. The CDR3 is CASSSRTGLAGGKQYF. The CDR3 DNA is TGCGCCAGCAGCTCGAGAACGGGGCTAGCGGGAGGCAAGCAGTACTTC.

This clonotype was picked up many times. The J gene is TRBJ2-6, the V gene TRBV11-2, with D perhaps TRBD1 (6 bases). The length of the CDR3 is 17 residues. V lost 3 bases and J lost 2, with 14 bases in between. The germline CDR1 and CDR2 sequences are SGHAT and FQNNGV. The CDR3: CASSLTGSFTGANVLTF. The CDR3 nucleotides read TGTGCCAGCAGCTTGACAGGTTCCTTCACTGGGGCCAACGTCCTGACTTTC.

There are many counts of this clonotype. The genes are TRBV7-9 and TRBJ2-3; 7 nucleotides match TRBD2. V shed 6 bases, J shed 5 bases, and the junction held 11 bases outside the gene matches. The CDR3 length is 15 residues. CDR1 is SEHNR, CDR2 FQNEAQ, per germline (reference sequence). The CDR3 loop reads CASSAASGARDTQYF. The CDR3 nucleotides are TGTGCCAGCAGTGCGGCTAGCGGAGCCAGAGATACGCAGTATTTT. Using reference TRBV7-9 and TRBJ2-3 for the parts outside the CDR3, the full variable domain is DTGVSQNPRHKITKRGQNVTFRCDPISEHNRLYWYRQTLGQGPEFLTYFQNEAQLEKSRLLSDRFSAERPKGSFSTLEIQRTEQGDSAMYLCASSAASGARDTQYFGPGTRLTVL.

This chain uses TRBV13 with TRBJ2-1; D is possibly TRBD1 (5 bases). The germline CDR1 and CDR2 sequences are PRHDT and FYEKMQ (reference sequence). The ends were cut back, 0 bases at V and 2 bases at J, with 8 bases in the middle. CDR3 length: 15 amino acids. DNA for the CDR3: TGTGCCAGCAGCTTAGGCAAAGGGGCCTACAATGAGCAGTTCTTC. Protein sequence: CASSLGKGAYNEQFF. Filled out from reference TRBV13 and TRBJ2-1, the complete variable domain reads AAGVIQSPRHLIKEKRETATLKCYPIPRHDTVYWYQQGPGQDPQFLISFYEKMQSDKGSIPDRFSAQQFSDYHSELNMSSLELGDSALYFCASSLGKGAYNEQFFGPGTRLTVL.

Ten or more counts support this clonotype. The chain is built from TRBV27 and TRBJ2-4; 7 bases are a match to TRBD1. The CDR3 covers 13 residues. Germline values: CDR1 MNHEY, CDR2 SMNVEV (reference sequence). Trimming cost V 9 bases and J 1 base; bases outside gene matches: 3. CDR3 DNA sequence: TGTGCCAGACAACAGGGGGCCAAAAACATTCAGTACTTC. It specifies CARQQGAKNIQYF.

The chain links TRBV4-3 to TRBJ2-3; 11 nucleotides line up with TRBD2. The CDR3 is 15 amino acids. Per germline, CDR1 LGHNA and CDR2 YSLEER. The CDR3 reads CTNSLTSGSANTQYF. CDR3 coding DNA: TGCACCAACAGCCTAACTAGCGGGAGTGCAAATACGCAGTATTTT.